The T cell receptor (beta chain) described here comes from a study of blood T cell repertoires in COVID-19. Overall study context: There were acute and convalescent COVID-19 samples, and they came from the United States, Italy and Spain.

CDR3 length: 15 amino acids. CDR1 and CDR2 from the germline V gene are MGHRA and YSYEKL. V lost 4 bases and J 0 bases, leaving 12 bases between the germline ends. In assigning cohorts, the study relied on participant-reported clinical history. Authors' analysis steps: Nucleated cell number was recorded as an estimate derived from reference gene primer amplification. Generated by immunoSEQ multiplex PCR, the TCRdb table keeps only in-frame clones and is missing some. V and J calls and clone size come straight from that table; D and trimming were deduced from the DNA. The sample shows over 150,000 clones, roughly nine tenths of them seen only once.

The TCR was taken from a woman aged 25 to 45 who had recovered from COVID-19. Sample: PBMCs or T cells enriched from blood (not recorded which). The chain links TRBV4-1 to TRBJ2-5; D gene uncertain. The CDR3 DNA reads as TGCGCCAGCAGCCGTTTCGCCGCTAACCAAGAGACCCAGTACTTC. This sequence encodes CASSRFAANQETQYF.